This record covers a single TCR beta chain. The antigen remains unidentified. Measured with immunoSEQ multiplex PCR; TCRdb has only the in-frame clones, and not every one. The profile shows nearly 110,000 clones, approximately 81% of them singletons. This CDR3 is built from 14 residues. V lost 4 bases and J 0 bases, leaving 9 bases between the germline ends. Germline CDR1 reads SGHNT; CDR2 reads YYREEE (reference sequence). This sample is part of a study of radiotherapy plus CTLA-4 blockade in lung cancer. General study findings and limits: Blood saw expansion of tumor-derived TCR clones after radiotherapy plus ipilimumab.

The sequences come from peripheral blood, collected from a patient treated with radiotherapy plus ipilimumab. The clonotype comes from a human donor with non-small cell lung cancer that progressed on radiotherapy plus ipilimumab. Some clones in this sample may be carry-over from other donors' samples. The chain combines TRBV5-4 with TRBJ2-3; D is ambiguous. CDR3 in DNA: TGTGCCAGCAGCCCGGACCAGAGCACAGATACGCAGTATTTT. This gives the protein CASSPDQSTDTQYF.